This T cell receptor beta chain derives from a study of cytomegalovirus exposure and HLA in healthy donors. Study-level findings and limits: Apart from CMV serostatus, no immune exposure information was available. Fewer N-insertions (relative to the approximately 670-donor mean) were reportedly seen in an Asian-associated ancestry cluster in a later analysis.

Germline-derived CDR1 and CDR2 are SGHRS and YFSETQ. CDR3 length: 15 residues. The V gene lost 0 bases and the J gene lost 5 bases, with 11 bases spanning the gap. Primers: 60 Vbeta forward and 13 Jbeta reverse. In the authors' workflow: A later analysis counted 65 million to 80 million unique TCR beta chains, about 11 million shared. The data were produced by immunoSEQ multiplex PCR, yet TCRdb's version contains in-frame clones alone and is incomplete. V, J and clone size are those of that table, while D and trimming were read from the DNA. The repertoire holds 100,000 to 150,000 clones, with about 76% as singletons. This clone appeared once. Its antigen is not identified.

The chain combines TRBV5-1 with TRBJ1-4; D gene unclear. The specimen sequenced was PBMCs. The TCR comes from a man aged 35 to 55 in good health and CMV-seropositive. CDR3 residues: CASSLVGASNEKLFF. In nucleotides, the CDR3 is TGCGCCAGCAGCTTGGTCGGTGCTAGCAATGAAAAACTGTTTTTT.